This T cell receptor (beta chain) emerged from a study of CD8 T cells in ankylosing spondylitis. V lost 0 bases to trimming and J lost 1 base, with 7 bases between them. Germline V gene data show CDR1 as GTSNPN and CDR2 as SVGIG (reference sequence). The CDR3 sequence is 13 residues long. About this clonotype itself: Antigen specificity is unknown.

Study-wide results and caveats: It appeared that ankylosing spondylitis blood was characterized by a TCR beta motif of several highly homologous variants. As reported, disease-linked clones showed significant enrichment in matched ankylosing spondylitis synovial fluid. Past studies reported some motif variants in reactive arthritis synovial fluid and blood. A CD8+ phenotype characterized the disease-linked clones, which were relatively rare in peripheral blood.

TCRdb re-called the 5' RACE reads with MiXCR, one entry per CDR3 protein. The sample contains about 200,000 distinct CDR3 sequences, roughly 13% of which appear only once. J is TRBJ2-7 and V is TRBV30; maybe TRBD2 (5 bases). The sequenced material came from blood, either unsorted or a sorted T cell fraction (not recorded which). The sequence was collected from a male donor with ankylosing spondylitis or in good health (not recorded which). CDR3 bases: TGTGCCTGGAGTGTGGGAGTTTCCTACGAGCAGTACTTC. Residues: CAWSVGVSYEQYF.